This T cell receptor (beta chain) was recovered during a study of T cell repertoires in cytomegalovirus infection. Study-wide context: Both CMV infection and a matching HLA type were indicated by public TCR beta signatures. The study, taken as a whole, reports: HLA-C-restricted, CMV-specific TCR beta clonotypes were dominant ex vivo. Carriers of CMV and the relevant HLA type were discriminated by public TCR beta frequency.

TCRdb called the reads again in MiXCR, with one record for every CDR3 protein. The table lists some 450,000 distinct CDR3 sequences, 30% to 40% of them singletons. V was trimmed by 1 base and J by 5 bases, leaving 5 bases between them. The germline V gene has CDR1 SGHVS and CDR2 FQNEAQ. The CDR3 consists of 12 residues. This clonotype was seen ten or more times. What it binds is unknown. The sequencing input was PBMCs. The source of this sequence is a human donor in good health (CMV status not recorded). Some clones in this sample may be carry-over from other donors' samples. The chain recombines TRBV7-8 with TRBJ1-2; no definite D call. As DNA, the CDR3 is TGTGCCAGCAGCTTAGGAGAATATGGCTACACCTTC. This sequence encodes CASSLGEYGYTF.